The subject of this entry is one T cell receptor beta chain. The data belong to a study of cytomegalovirus exposure and HLA in healthy donors. Vbeta (60) and Jbeta (13) primers were used in the PCR. Clones were read by immunoSEQ multiplex PCR, and TCRdb kept only the in-frame ones, dropping some. The data hold some 120,000 clones, with approximately 80% observed a single time. This receptor was obtained from a human donor in good health. The sequenced sample was PBMCs.

The CDR3 DNA reads as TGTGCCAGCAGCCAACCAGGGACTAGCGGGAGCTCCTACAATGAGCAGTTCTTC. Translation gives CASSQPGTSGSSYNEQFF. The rearrangement joins TRBV4-2 to TRBJ2-1, with 14 bases fitting TRBD2. V lost 2 bases, J lost 0 bases, and 3 bases stayed unmatched. Germline CDR1 reads LGHNA; CDR2 reads YNFKEQ. The CDR3 loop spans 18 amino acids.